This record covers a single TCR beta chain. The data are from a study of chemoradiotherapy in HPV16-positive cancers. Generated by immunoSEQ multiplex PCR, the TCRdb table keeps only in-frame clones and is missing some. The profile shows about 870 clones, around nine tenths of them singletons. This sample comprised tumor tissue, obtained from a patient who underwent chemoradiotherapy. This sequence was found in a human donor with HPV-associated anogenital cancer.

Here the CDR3 reads CASSLGAEGGTIYF. Written as DNA, the CDR3 is TGCGCCAGCAGCTTGGGGGCGGAAGGAGGCACCATATATTTT. V gene TRBV5-1 combines with J gene TRBJ1-3; D unclear. The germline V gene has CDR1 SGHRS and CDR2 YFSETQ. Trimming removed 0 bases at V and 9 bases at J, with 13 bases between. CDR3 length: 14 residues.